This is a list of T cell receptor beta chains from one sample in a study of PD-1 blockade in classical Hodgkin lymphoma. TCRdb's table, derived via immunoSEQ multiplex PCR, lists solely in-frame clones and lacks some. This sample carries 9,000 or so clones, about 83% of them seen once, and the ten largest clones take more than 20%. Sequenced here: peripheral blood mononuclear cells (PBMCs), sampled before the fourth cycle of nivolumab. All receptors derive from a human donor with classical Hodgkin lymphoma. CDR3s include the opening cysteine and the closing phenylalanine or tryptophan.

V gene | CDR3 length | CDR3 protein
TRBV28 | 12 | CASGTGNEKLFF
TRBV10-3 | 15 | CAISDKEGVTDEQYF
TRBV29-1 | 13 | CSGGQSGGNGYTF
TRBV7-9 | 14 | CASSLGTAGTEAFF
TRBV29-1 | 15 | CSVEVVDTGGPEAFF
TRBV7-9 | 14 | CASSPDRWDEELFF
TRBV5-6 | 15 | CASSTYRVLYSPLHF
TRBV29-1 | 15 | CSAKGLLKRGNIQYF
TRBV29-1 | 15 | CSVGGTGVPNEKLFF
TRBV7-9 | 13 | CASSSRSLSEQFF
TRBV19 | 15 | CASTISGTATYGYTF
TRBV29-1 | 14 | CSVASTGIYSEQYF
TRBV2 | 18 | CASSWTGPTSYSNQPQHF